Sequencing of this T cell receptor (beta chain) was carried out in a study of tumor-infiltrating lymphocytes in oesophageal squamous cell carcinoma. The CDR3 consists of 18 residues. J lost 3 bases, V lost 0 bases, and 12 bases had no gene match. Germline-derived CDR1 and CDR2 are ENHRY and SYGVKD. Each CDR3 protein is one row after TCRdb ran MiXCR on the PCR reads. The data contain about 16,000 distinct CDR3 sequences, roughly 40% of them singletons. The clonotype was recovered from a female donor with esophageal squamous cell carcinoma. Material for sequencing was normal esophageal tissue next to the tumor. The rearrangement uses TRBV10-3 and TRBJ2-3, with 7 bases fitting TRBD2. CDR3 amino acids: CAISESNTRGMVTDTQYF. CDR3 DNA sequence: TGTGCCATCAGTGAGTCGAACACGCGGGGGATGGTGACAGATACGCAGTATTTT.